Shown below are 12 T cell receptor beta chains from a single sample sequenced in a study of neurological immune-mediated disorders. A single record per CDR3 protein comes from TCRdb applying MiXCR to the 5' RACE reads. Found here are approximately 32,000 distinct CDR3 sequences, roughly 15% of them singletons; the top ten hold around a quarter. Input material: PBMCs. The receptors shown here come from a man aged 65 to 85 in good health.

This clonotype was counted many times. The rearrangement joins TRBV9 to TRBJ1-2; TRBD1 is a possible D gene (5 bases). CDR1 SGDLS and CDR2 YYNGEE come from the germline V gene. Trimming cost V 7 bases and J 1 base, with 17 bases left between them. The CDR3 covers 15 residues. CDR3 amino acids: CASSPRGRVNYGYTF. The CDR3 nucleotides read TGTGCCAGCTCTCCAAGGGGTCGGGTTAACTATGGCTACACCTTC. Full variable domain (outside the CDR3, taken from reference TRBV9 and TRBJ1-2): DSGVTQTPKHLITATGQRVTLRCSPRSGDLSVYWYQQSLDQGLQFLIQYYNGEERAKGNILERFSAQQFPDLHSELNLSSLELGDSALYFCASSPRGRVNYGYTFGSGTRLTVV.

At least ten counts were recorded for this clonotype. This chain joins TRBV20-1 and TRBJ2-3, with D uncertain. V lost 5 bases to trimming and J lost 1 base, with 10 bases between them. Germline lookup yields CDR1 DFQATT and CDR2 SNEGSKA (reference sequence). This CDR3 comprises 13 residues. Written as DNA, the CDR3 is TGCAGTGCTCTCCCGACGGGCACAGATACGCAGTATTTT. This translates into CSALPTGTDTQYF.

This chain uses TRBV20-1 with TRBJ1-1; D remains unclear. V dropped 1 base and J dropped 3 bases, with 3 bases sitting between them. CDR1 and CDR2 from the germline V gene are DFQATT and SNEGSKA (reference sequence). There are 11 residues in the CDR3. The DNA of the CDR3 is TGCAGTGCTAGAGGAGACACTGAAGCTTTCTTT. It codes for CSARGDTEAFF.

This clonotype has at least ten counts. This chain's CDR3 is CASSRGQGARADTQYF. The DNA of the CDR3 is TGTGCCAGCAGCCGAGGACAGGGGGCGCGCGCAGATACGCAGTATTTT. The chain couples TRBV6-2 or TRBV6-3 to TRBJ2-3; 11 bases align to TRBD1. This CDR3 comprises 16 residues. Germline CDR1 MNHEY, CDR2 SVGEGT. J gave up 4 bases and V 6 bases, and 9 bases lay outside the gene matches.

The table lists this clonotype with many counts. This chain joins TRBV6-2 or TRBV6-3 and TRBJ1-1; D gene ambiguous. Germline values: CDR1 MNHEY, CDR2 SVGEGT. CDR3 length equals 12 residues. V lost 6 bases to trimming and J lost 4 bases, with 9 bases between them. Here the CDR3 reads CASSPHPTEAFF. The CDR3 DNA sequence: TGTGCCAGCAGCCCGCATCCCACTGAAGCTTTCTTT.

In its sample, this clonotype was seen many times. The chain has TRBV7-2 and TRBJ1-6; the match to TRBD1 covers 7 bases. The CDR3 consists of 15 residues. V trimming: 5 bases; J trimming: 9 bases; junction bases outside the gene matches: 10. Germline CDR1 is SGHTA and CDR2 is FQGNSA. The CDR3 here is CASSPGGTVVSPLHF. The CDR3 nucleotides read TGTGCCAGCAGCCCAGGGGGGACTGTTGTTTCACCCCTCCACTTT.

This clonotype appeared many times. V usage is TRBV5-1 and J usage is TRBJ2-3; 11 positions match TRBD2. V lost 3 bases and J lost 2; bases outside the gene matches: 5. The CDR3 runs to 16 residues. Germline lookup yields CDR1 SGHRS and CDR2 YFSETQ. CDR3 nucleotide sequence: TGCGCCAGCAGCTCGGCTAGCGGGGGGTACACAGATACGCAGTATTTT. This encodes CASSSASGGYTDTQYF.

This clonotype has a count of ten or more. The rearrangement joins TRBV5-4 to TRBJ2-1, with D possibly TRBD2 on 5 matching bases. The CDR3 runs 15 residues. With 2 bases removed from V and 5 bases from J, the gap between germline ends came to 14 bases. Germline loops: CDR1 SGHNT, CDR2 YYREEE (reference sequence). CDR3 coding DNA: TGTGCCAGCAGCTTCCCCCTGGCGGGCCACAATGAGCAGTTCTTC. Protein sequence: CASSFPLAGHNEQFF.

In its sample, this clonotype was seen many times. The chain joins TRBV4-2 to TRBJ1-5; 8 positions agree with TRBD1. The germline CDR1 and CDR2 sequences are LGHNA and YNFKEQ. The CDR3 runs to 17 residues. Germline trimming cut 0 bases from V and 5 bases from J; bases unmatched to any gene: 9. This CDR3 is CASSQDYQGAYDQPQHF. The CDR3 DNA reads TGTGCCAGCAGCCAAGATTATCAGGGGGCGTACGATCAGCCCCAGCATTTT.

This clonotype was detected ten times or more. This chain joins TRBV5-6 and TRBJ1-2, with 10 bases fitting TRBD1. This CDR3 spans 14 amino acids. The trim removed 4 bases at V and 4 bases at J, leaving 4 bases unmatched. Germline CDR1 and CDR2: SGHDT and YYEEEE. Here the CDR3 DNA reads TGTGCCAGCAGCGGGACAGGGGCTGTCTATGGCTACACCTTC. Its protein product is CASSGTGAVYGYTF.

Ten or more counts support this clonotype. V and J are TRBV4-1 and TRBJ1-5; the D is unclear. This CDR3 is 18 amino acids long. Germline CDR1 reads MGHRA; CDR2 reads YSYEKL. V shed 0 bases and J shed 2 bases, with 17 bases lying between them. The CDR3 reads CASSQESGRDIRNQPQHF. The CDR3, as DNA: TGCGCCAGCAGCCAAGAGTCCGGCCGCGACATACGCAATCAGCCCCAGCATTTT.

This clonotype appeared many times. The rearrangement uses TRBV29-1 and TRBJ1-1; 7 bases line up with TRBD1. Germline V lookup: CDR1 SQVTM, CDR2 ANQGSEA. With V trimmed by 4 bases and J by 4 bases, 6 bases remained unmatched. The CDR3 runs 13 residues. The DNA for the CDR3 is TGCAGCGTTGTTCGGGCAGGGGGCACTGAAGCTTTCTTT. Its protein product is CSVVRAGGTEAFF.